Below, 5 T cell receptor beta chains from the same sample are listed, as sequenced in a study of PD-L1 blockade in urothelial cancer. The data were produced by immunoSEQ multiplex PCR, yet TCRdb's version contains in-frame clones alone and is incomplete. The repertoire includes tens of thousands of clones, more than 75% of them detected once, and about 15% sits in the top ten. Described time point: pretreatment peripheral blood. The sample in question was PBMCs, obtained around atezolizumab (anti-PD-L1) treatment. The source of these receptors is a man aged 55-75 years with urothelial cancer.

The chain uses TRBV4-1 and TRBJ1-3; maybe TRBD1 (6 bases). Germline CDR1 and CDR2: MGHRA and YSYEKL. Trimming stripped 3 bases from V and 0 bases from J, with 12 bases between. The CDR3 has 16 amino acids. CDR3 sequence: CASSQGGASSGNTIYF. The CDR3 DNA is TGCGCCAGCAGCCAGGGGGGGGCCAGCTCTGGAAACACCATATATTTT.

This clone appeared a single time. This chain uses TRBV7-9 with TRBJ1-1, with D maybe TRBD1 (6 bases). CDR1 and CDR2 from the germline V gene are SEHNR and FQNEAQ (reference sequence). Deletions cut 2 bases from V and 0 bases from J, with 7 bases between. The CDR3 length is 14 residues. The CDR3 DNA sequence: TGTGCCAGCAGCTTATGGACAGTGAACACTGAAGCTTTCTTT. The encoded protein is CASSLWTVNTEAFF.

The CDR3 sequence: CASSLGQVALYGYTF. The CDR3, as DNA: TGTGCCAGCAGCTTAGGACAGGTGGCCCTCTATGGCTACACCTTC. The V call is TRBV7-8, the J call TRBJ1-2; tentatively, D is TRBD1 (6 bases). V was trimmed by 1 base and J by 4 bases, leaving 13 bases between them. The length of the CDR3 is 15 residues. Germline V CDR1 and CDR2: SGHVS, FQNEAQ.

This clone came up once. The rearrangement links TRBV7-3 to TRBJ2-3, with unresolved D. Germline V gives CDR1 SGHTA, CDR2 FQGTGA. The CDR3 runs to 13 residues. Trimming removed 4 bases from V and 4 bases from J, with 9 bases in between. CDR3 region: CASSSPPADTQYF. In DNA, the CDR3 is TGTGCCAGCAGCTCCCCTCCCGCAGATACGCAGTATTTT. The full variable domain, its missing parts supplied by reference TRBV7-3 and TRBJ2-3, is GAGVSQTPSNKVTEKGKYVELRCDPISGHTALYWYRQSLGQGPEFLIYFQGTGAADDSGLPNDRFFAVRPEGSVSTLKIQRTERGDSAVYLCASSSPPADTQYFGPGTRLTVL.

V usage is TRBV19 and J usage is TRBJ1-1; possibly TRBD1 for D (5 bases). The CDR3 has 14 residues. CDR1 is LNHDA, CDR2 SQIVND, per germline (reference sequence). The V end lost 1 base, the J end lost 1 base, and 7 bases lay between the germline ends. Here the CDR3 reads CASSIAQANTEAFF. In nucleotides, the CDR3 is TGTGCCAGTAGTATAGCACAGGCGAACACTGAAGCTTTCTTT.